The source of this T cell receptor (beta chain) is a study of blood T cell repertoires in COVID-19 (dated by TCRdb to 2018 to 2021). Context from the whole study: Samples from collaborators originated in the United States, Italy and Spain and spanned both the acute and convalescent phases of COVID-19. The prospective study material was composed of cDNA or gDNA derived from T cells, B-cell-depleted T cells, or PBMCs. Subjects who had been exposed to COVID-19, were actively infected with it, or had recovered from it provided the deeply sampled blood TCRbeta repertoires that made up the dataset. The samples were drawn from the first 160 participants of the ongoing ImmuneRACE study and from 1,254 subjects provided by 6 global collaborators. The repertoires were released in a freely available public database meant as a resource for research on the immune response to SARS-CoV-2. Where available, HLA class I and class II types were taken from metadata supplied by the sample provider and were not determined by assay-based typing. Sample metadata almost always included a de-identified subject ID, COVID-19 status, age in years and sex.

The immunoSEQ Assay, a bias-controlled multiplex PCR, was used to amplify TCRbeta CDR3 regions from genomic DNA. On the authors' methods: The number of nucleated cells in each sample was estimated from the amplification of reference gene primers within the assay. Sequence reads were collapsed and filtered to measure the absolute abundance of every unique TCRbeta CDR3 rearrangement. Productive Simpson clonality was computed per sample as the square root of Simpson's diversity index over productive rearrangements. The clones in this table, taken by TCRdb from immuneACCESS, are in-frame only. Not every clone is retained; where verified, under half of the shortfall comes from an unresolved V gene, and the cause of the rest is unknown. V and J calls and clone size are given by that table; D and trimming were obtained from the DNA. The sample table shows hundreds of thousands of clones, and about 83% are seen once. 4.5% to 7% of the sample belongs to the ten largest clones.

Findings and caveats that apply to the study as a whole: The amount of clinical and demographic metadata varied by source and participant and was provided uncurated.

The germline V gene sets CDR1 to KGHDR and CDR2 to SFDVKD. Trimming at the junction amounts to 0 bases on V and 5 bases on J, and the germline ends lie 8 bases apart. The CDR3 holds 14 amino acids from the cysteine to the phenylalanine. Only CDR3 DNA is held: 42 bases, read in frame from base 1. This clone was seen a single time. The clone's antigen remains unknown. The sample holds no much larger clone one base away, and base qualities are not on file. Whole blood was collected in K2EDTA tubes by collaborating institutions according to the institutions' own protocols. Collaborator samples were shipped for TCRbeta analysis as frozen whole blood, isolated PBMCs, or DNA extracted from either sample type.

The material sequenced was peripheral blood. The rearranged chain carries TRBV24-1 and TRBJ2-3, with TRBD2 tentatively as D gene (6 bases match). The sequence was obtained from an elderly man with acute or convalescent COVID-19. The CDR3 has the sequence CATSDLWRGDTQYF. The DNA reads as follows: TGTGCCACCAGTGATTTGTGGAGGGGAGATACGCAGTATTTT.